The 8 T cell receptor beta chains given below trace back to one sample, sequenced in a study of post-analysis software for immune sequencing data. Study-level findings and limits: Patients showed TRBV5-6, TRBV5-1 and TRBV20-1 among five TRBV segments more frequent than in controls.

The TCR beta cDNA libraries carried unique molecular identifiers. TCRdb fed the PCR reads into MiXCR, producing one record per CDR3 protein. The sample gives 740,000 or so distinct CDR3 sequences, about 53% of which show up once; about 4.5% is in the top ten. No antigen is known for these receptors. The sample consisted of blood. The receptors here all came from a girl between 5 and 17 years old with multiple sclerosis.

In this sample, this clonotype turned up once. V and J are TRBV5-5 and TRBJ2-3; D gene unclear. V lost 1 base and J 7 bases, leaving 10 bases between the germline ends. Germline V gene data show CDR1 as SGHKS and CDR2 as YYEKEE (reference sequence). The CDR3 runs 13 residues. The CDR3 bases are TGTGCCAGCAGCTTGAATTTCCCTAATACGCAGTATTTT. Its protein product is CASSLNFPNTQYF.

The J gene is TRBJ1-6, the V gene TRBV5-1; D uncertain. V shed 2 bases and J shed 9 bases, with 18 bases lying between them. The V gene's germline CDR1 is SGHRS and CDR2 YFSETQ. This CDR3 region has 16 residues. CDR3 in DNA: TGCGCCAGCAGCTTATGGTCCCGGGAGCAGCTTTCACCCCTCCACTTT. Its protein product is CASSLWSREQLSPLHF.

V and J are TRBV5-1 and TRBJ1-1, with TRBD1 identical over 9 bases. V lost 5 bases, J lost 5 bases, and 10 bases stayed unmatched. CDR1 and CDR2 (germline): SGHRS, YFSETQ. The CDR3 has 15 residues. The chain's CDR3 is CASRTGTGLTTEAFF. The CDR3 DNA reads TGCGCCAGCAGAACAGGGACAGGGCTCACGACTGAAGCTTTCTTT. Variable domain in full (rest from reference TRBV5-1 and TRBJ1-1): KAGVTQTPRYLIKTRGQQVTLSCSPISGHRSVSWYQQTPGQGLQFLFEYFSETQRNKGNFPGRFSGRQFSNSRSEMNVSTLELGDSALYLCASRTGTGLTTEAFFGQGTRLTVV.

The rearrangement uses TRBV3-1 and TRBJ1-2, with a possible D match to TRBD1 (5 bases). Germline CDR1 is LGHDT and CDR2 is YNNKEL (reference sequence). There are 18 residues in the CDR3. Trimming took off 1 base at V and 0 bases at J, with 18 bases between the two ends. As DNA, the CDR3 is TGTGCCAGCAGCCAAGGACGGCCGGGCCGGGGCGCTAACTATGGCTACACCTTC. Protein: CASSQGRPGRGANYGYTF. Full variable domain (missing parts from reference TRBV3-1 and TRBJ1-2): DTAVSQTPKYLVTQMGNDKSIKCEQNLGHDTMYWYKQDSKKFLKIMFSYNNKELIINETVPNRFSPKSPDKAHLNLHINSLELGDSAVYFCASSQGRPGRGANYGYTFGSGTRLTVV.

The chain couples TRBV6-6 to TRBJ2-7; D is undetermined. V gave up 0 bases and J gave up 0 bases, with 9 bases separating them. The length of the CDR3 is 15 residues. CDR1 is MNHNY, CDR2 SVGAGI, per germline (reference sequence). For the CDR3, the DNA is TGTGCCAGCAGTTACTCGCGCTCCAGCTCCTACGAGCAGTACTTC. Encoded protein: CASSYSRSSSYEQYF.

This clonotype was recorded once. The chain joins TRBV2 to TRBJ2-1; D gene unclear. The CDR3 covers 13 residues. Trimming took off 4 bases at V and 6 bases at J, with 10 bases between the two ends. Per germline, CDR1 SNHLY and CDR2 FYNNEI. Here the CDR3 DNA reads TGTGCCAGCAGTGGCGCTACGGGCAATGAGCAGTTCTTC. It specifies CASSGATGNEQFF.

The chain links TRBV20-1 to TRBJ1-2; D is ambiguous. The CDR3 sequence is 14 residues long. V lost 0 bases, J lost 6 bases, and 14 bases lay in between. CDR1 and CDR2 from the germline V gene are DFQATT and SNEGSKA (reference sequence). The CDR3 region is CSARDEGRRDGYTF. CDR3 nucleotide sequence: TGCAGTGCTAGAGATGAGGGAAGAAGGGATGGCTACACCTTC.

The J gene is TRBJ1-2, the V gene TRBV7-2; 7 nucleotides align to TRBD1. This CDR3 spans 17 amino acids. The germline V gene encodes CDR1 SGHTA and CDR2 FQGNSA. V lost 5 bases to trimming and J lost 4 bases; unmatched junction nucleotides: 16. CDR3 in DNA: TGTGCCAGCAGCCCGAGAGTGGCAGGGGGTGTCGCCTATGGCTACACCTTC. Protein: CASSPRVAGGVAYGYTF.